This T cell receptor (beta chain) was sequenced for a study of blood T cell repertoires in COVID-19. Study-level information: Italy, Spain and the United States were the sources of the convalescent and acute COVID-19 samples. The analysed material was cDNA or gDNA that came from T cells, B-cell-depleted T cells, or PBMCs.

Original analysis: Researchers report that nucleated cell counts were estimated from reference gene primer amplification. Clones were sequenced by immunoSEQ multiplex PCR, and TCRdb holds only the in-frame ones, with some missing. D and trimming come from the DNA, and the V and J calls and clone size come from that table. The sample carries 310,000 or so clones, roughly 90% recorded once. V was pared by 2 bases and J by 1 base, with 3 bases of the junction left unmatched. The germline CDR1 and CDR2 sequences are SGHDN and FVKESK. CDR3 size: 15 residues. This clonotype originated in a man between 18 and 35 years old who had recovered from COVID-19. The chain carries TRBV14 and TRBJ1-1, with 8 nucleotides matching TRBD1. The specimen sequenced was peripheral blood. The CDR3 nucleotides read TGTGCCAGCAGCCAAACAGGGGGTCCGAACACTGAAGCTTTCTTT. Encoded protein: CASSQTGGPNTEAFF.